This T cell receptor beta chain was recorded in a study of blood T cell repertoires in COVID-19. This clone was seen a single time. Produced via immunoSEQ multiplex PCR; TCRdb's table is partial and in-frame only. The repertoire includes 140,000 or so clones, 70% to 90% of them detected once, and 2.6% sits in the top ten. The CDR3 length is 15 residues. J gave up 2 bases and V 5 bases, and 7 bases lay outside the gene matches. Germline assignment: CDR1 MDHEN and CDR2 SYDVKM. The TCR sequence derives from a human donor with acute or convalescent COVID-19. The donor label of this sample is uncertain. The chain employs TRBV28 and TRBJ1-2, with 8 bases lining up with TRBD1. Sample: peripheral blood. The CDR3 sequence is CASSEDRAPNYGYTF. Written as DNA, the CDR3 is TGTGCCAGCAGTGAGGACAGGGCTCCAAACTATGGCTACACCTTC.